The clone carrying this T cell receptor beta chain was counted a few times. Its antigen is unknown. The gene symbols are mouse symbols. The read terminates 4 residues ahead of where the CDR3 ends, so the germline J gene completes it. V was pared by 2 bases and J by 5 bases, with 5 bases between. The CDR3 runs 12 residues. The germline CDR1 and CDR2 sequences are NSHNY and SYGAGN. A sort of pooled cutaneous lymph node cells used CD4, CD8alpha, NKG2D, NKG2ACE and other stains. The data belong to a study of CD8+ T cells in alopecia areata. About the study: Skin from roughly 6-12-month-old C3H/HeJ graft donors with spontaneous alopecia went to approximately 6-10-week-old female C3H/HeJ mice. Regarding the study as a whole: Mouse data revealed clearer TCR sharing than patient data did, a gap possibly tied to HLA. It was lesional scalp, especially alopecia totalis/universalis, that showed higher clonality than normal scalp. Normal skin's resident alphabeta T cells are also sequenced in scalp samples.

Isolated RNA was reverse transcribed into cDNA used as the sequencing template. Using immunoSEQ multiplex PCR, the repertoire was profiled, and TCRdb retains in-frame clones only, with some absent. The record shows approximately 280,000 clones for this sample, with no singletons present. The receptor's source is a C3H/HeJ mouse with alopecia areata. These mice share the MHC haplotype H2-k. Material: CD4+ T cells sorted from a lymph node. The chain is built from TRBV13-1 and TRBJ2-1, with D unclear. Partial CDR3 DNA: TGTGCCAGCAGTGACACAGATGCT. It specifies CASSDTDA. The full CDR3 sequence reads CASSDTDAEQFF.